Below, 20 T cell receptor beta chains from the same sample are listed, as sequenced in a study of T cells after yellow fever vaccination. TCRdb reanalysed the 5' RACE reads using MiXCR and keeps one entry per CDR3 protein. The sample has about 99,000 distinct CDR3 sequences; approximately 6.3% are singletons. The sample in question was CD8+ T cells sorted from PBMCs, obtained 10 days after the yellow fever booster vaccination. The receptors derive from a man between 18 and 29 years old who received the YFV17D yellow fever vaccine.

This clonotype counts as medium-sized (0.01 to 0.1%). This sequence joins TRBV4-2 and TRBJ2-1, with TRBD2 matching 9 bases. In germline, CDR1 is LGHNA, CDR2 YNFKEQ. There are 18 residues in the CDR3. Unmatched junction bases numbered 10, after V lost 3 bases and J lost 1 base. The CDR3 spells CASSQGAGTSRSYNEQFF. The CDR3 bases are TGTGCCAGCAGCCAGGGGGCCGGGACTAGCCGATCCTACAATGAGCAGTTCTTC.

This clonotype turned up a few times. This rearrangement joins TRBV24-1 to TRBJ2-2; D call uncertain. Germline V gene data show CDR1 as KGHDR and CDR2 as SFDVKD. This CDR3 has 15 residues. V lost 3 bases and J lost 0, with 7 bases in between. The CDR3 here is CATSDTTANTGELFF. In DNA, the CDR3 is TGTGCCACCAGTGATACGACGGCGAACACCGGGGAGCTGTTTTTT.

This clonotype was seen more than once but under ten times. CDR3 amino acids: CASSYSSTYYGYTF. CDR3 DNA sequence: TGTGCCAGCAGTTACTCCTCCACGTACTATGGCTACACCTTC. The chain recombines TRBV6-2 or TRBV6-3 with TRBJ1-2; D ambiguous. There are 14 residues in the CDR3. V was trimmed by 0 bases and J by 3 bases, leaving 8 bases between them. The germline V gene has CDR1 MNHEY and CDR2 SVGEGT.

A few counts support this clonotype. The chain has TRBV4-1 and TRBJ2-1, with TRBD2 as a possible D gene (6 bases). V lost 7 bases and J 0 bases, leaving 13 bases between the germline ends. This CDR3 is built from 15 residues. The germline gives CDR1 MGHRA, CDR2 YSYEKL. Written as DNA, the CDR3 is TGCGCCAGCACGGGGGAACAGAGCTCCTACAATGAGCAGTTCTTC. Its protein product is CASTGEQSSYNEQFF.

This clonotype was seen repeatedly, ten times or more. This chain connects TRBV5-1 to TRBJ2-7; D perhaps matches TRBD1 (6 bases). Germline CDR1 SGHRS, CDR2 YFSETQ. This CDR3 is built from 15 residues. V gave up 4 bases and J gave up 5 bases, with 19 bases separating them. CDR3 coding DNA: TGCGCCAGCAGCCCCGGTCAGGGGCCGGTCGACGAGCAGTACTTC. This translates into CASSPGQGPVDEQYF.

The gene calls are TRBV19 and TRBJ2-7, with TRBD1 identical over 8 bases. From germline, CDR1 is LNHDA and CDR2 SQIVND (reference sequence). This CDR3 comprises 15 residues. Trimming at V came to 3 bases and at J to 3 bases, leaving 7 bases not matched to a gene. CDR3 sequence (DNA): TGTGCCAGTAGTATTACCGGGACAGGTCTCTACGAGCAGTACTTC. Translating gives CASSITGTGLYEQYF. The variable domain in full, with the rest retrieved from reference TRBV19 and TRBJ2-7, is DGGITQSPKYLFRKEGQNVTLSCEQNLNHDAMYWYRQDPGQGLRLIYYSQIVNDFQKGDIAEGYSVSREKKESFPLTVTSAQKNPTAFYLCASSITGTGLYEQYFGPGTRLTVT.

This clonotype showed up just a few times. The V call is TRBV5-5, the J call TRBJ1-1; D gene uncertain. Trimming removed 0 bases at V and 5 bases at J, with 14 bases between. Germline lookup yields CDR1 SGHKS and CDR2 YYEKEE (reference sequence). The CDR3 is 15 residues long. The CDR3 DNA reads TGTGCCAGCAGCTTGGTTAGCAACGATGAGACTGAAGCTTTCTTT. Translated, it gives CASSLVSNDETEAFF.

The chain links TRBV6-5 to TRBJ2-7; D may be TRBD1 or TRBD2 (5 bases each). V lost 1 base, J lost 4 bases, and 17 bases lay in between. Germline CDR1 and CDR2: MNHEY and SVGAGI. The CDR3 is made up of 16 amino acids. The CDR3 is CASSYYGAGIQYEQYF. As DNA, the CDR3 is TGTGCCAGCAGTTACTACGGGGCAGGGATTCAGTACGAGCAGTACTTC.

This clonotype was found a few times. The genes are TRBV4-2 and TRBJ2-7; no definite D call. CDR1 and CDR2 from the germline V gene are LGHNA and YNFKEQ. Trimming cost V 1 base and J 3 bases, with 10 bases left between them. This CDR3 region has 14 residues. The chain's CDR3 is CASSQVIGDYEQYF. The CDR3 DNA sequence: TGTGCCAGCAGCCAAGTGATTGGCGACTACGAGCAGTACTTC.

This clonotype occurred a few times. The J gene is TRBJ2-1, the V gene TRBV7-9; D remains ambiguous. Germline CDR1 is SEHNR and CDR2 is FQNEAQ (reference sequence). The CDR3 totals 15 residues. Trimming cost V 2 bases and J 2 bases, with 10 bases left between them. The CDR3 DNA reads as TGTGCCAGCAGCTTAATCCCGGGCCCCTACAATGAGCAGTTCTTC. Translated: CASSLIPGPYNEQFF.

In this sample, this clonotype turned up many times. The CDR3 loop reads CASSLGDLRQYF. DNA of the CDR3: TGTGCCAGCAGCCTAGGAGACTTGAGGCAGTACTTC. The rearrangement joins TRBV7-8 to TRBJ2-7; D gene uncertain. Trimming took 5 bases from V and 9 from J, leaving 14 bases between them. The CDR3 has 12 amino acids. Germline values: CDR1 SGHVS, CDR2 FQNEAQ.

A note on this clonotype: One end of the junction varies from germline; a read error may be responsible. This chain links TRBV7-7 with TRBJ2-1, with TRBD2 as a possible D gene (5 bases). The CDR3 is 15 amino acids. Germline V CDR1 and CDR2: SSHAT, FNYEAQ (reference sequence). The CDR3 DNA is TGTGCTAGCAGCTCAGCGAGCGGAGTCTACAATGAGCAGTTCTTC. Encoded protein: CASSSASGVYNEQFF. The variable domain in full, completed from reference TRBV7-7 and TRBJ2-1, reads GAGVSQSPRYKVTKRGQDVTLRCDPISSHATLYWYQQALGQGPEFLTYFNYEAQPDKSGLPSDRFSAERPEGSISTLTIQRTEQRDSAMYRCASSSASGVYNEQFFGPGTRLTVL.

There are a few counts of this clonotype. The CDR3 loop is CSVPGTGAREAFF. As DNA, the CDR3 is TGCAGCGTTCCGGGGACAGGGGCGAGAGAAGCTTTCTTT. The chain links TRBV29-1 to TRBJ1-1; TRBD1 matches 10 bases. With 5 bases clipped from V and 8 bases from J, the junction kept 8 bases outside the gene matches. Germline V CDR1 and CDR2: SQVTM, ANQGSEA. This CDR3 contains 13 residues.

The V call is TRBV4-2, the J call TRBJ2-2, with 7 bases matching TRBD2. Germline loops: CDR1 LGHNA, CDR2 YNFKEQ. CDR3 length equals 17 residues. The V gene end was trimmed by 0 bases and the J gene end by 5 bases; junction bases not matched to a gene: 9. The CDR3 protein is CASSQEGGSRVTGELFF. CDR3 DNA: TGTGCCAGCAGCCAAGAGGGGGGGAGCCGGGTGACCGGGGAGCTGTTTTTT.

The chain links TRBV5-1 to TRBJ2-1, with 9 positions matching TRBD2. The trim removed 2 bases at V and 5 bases at J, leaving 5 bases unmatched. This CDR3 region has 15 residues. Germline V gene sequence: CDR1 SGHRS, CDR2 YFSETQ. The CDR3 region has the DNA TGCGCCAGCAGCTTCGGGGCTAGCGGGAACAATGAGCAGTTCTTC. Encoded protein: CASSFGASGNNEQFF.

This clonotype was seen only a few times. The gene calls are TRBV20-1 and TRBJ2-7; the match to TRBD2 covers 8 bases. V gave up 1 base and J gave up 9 bases; unmatched junction bases: 14. The CDR3 loop spans 15 amino acids. Germline V gene sequence: CDR1 DFQATT, CDR2 SNEGSKA (reference sequence). CDR3 region: CSARGSPGTSTVQYF. The CDR3 DNA reads TGCAGTGCTAGAGGCTCCCCCGGGACTAGTACCGTGCAGTACTTC.

This clonotype was recorded a few times. The rearrangement joins TRBV9 to TRBJ1-1; a possible D gene is TRBD1 (6 bases). From germline, CDR1 is SGDLS and CDR2 YYNGEE. V was pared by 3 bases and J by 0 bases, with 12 bases between. CDR3 size: 15 residues. The CDR3 region has the DNA TGTGCCAGCAGCGAACAGGGTTCTATGAACACTGAAGCTTTCTTT. The encoded protein is CASSEQGSMNTEAFF.

V usage is TRBV6-5 and J usage is TRBJ1-4; TRBD1 is a possible D gene (6 bases). This CDR3 region has 16 residues. Trimming cost V 0 bases and J 4 bases, with 12 bases left between them. Germline lookup yields CDR1 MNHEY and CDR2 SVGAGI. The DNA for the CDR3 is TGTGCCAGCAGTTACTCTCAGGGGTTTTATAATGAAAAACTGTTTTTT. Residues: CASSYSQGFYNEKLFF.

The sample holds a few counts of this clonotype. The V and J genes are TRBV20-1 and TRBJ2-7; D is possibly TRBD1 (6 bases). The CDR3 length is 14 residues. The V end lost 0 bases, the J end lost 1 base, and 10 bases lay between the germline ends. CDR1 and CDR2 from the germline V gene are DFQATT and SNEGSKA (reference sequence). The chain's CDR3 is CSARDLDRSYEQYF. The CDR3, as DNA: TGCAGTGCTAGAGATCTAGACAGGTCCTACGAGCAGTACTTC.

This chain joins TRBV29-1 and TRBJ1-2, with 8 bases lining up with TRBD1. Germline CDR1 SQVTM, CDR2 ANQGSEA. There are 13 residues in the CDR3. V trimming: 7 bases; J trimming: 6 bases; junction bases outside the gene matches: 10. The CDR3: CSAIPDRGHGYTF. In DNA, the CDR3 is TGCAGCGCGATCCCTGACAGGGGTCATGGCTACACCTTC.